A single sample is the source of the 30 T cell receptor beta chains below, sequenced in a study of spatial heterogeneity in lung cancer. Time point described: sample taken at primary tumor resection. No cells were sorted before sequencing. The whole RNA sequenced was extracted from tumor, nontumor lung or frozen PBMC. TCRdb re-called the 5' RACE reads through MiXCR, storing one row per CDR3 protein. The repertoire holds 39,000 or so distinct CDR3 sequences, approximately 7.5% seen once, with 25% to 35% in the top ten. Sequencing was performed on PBMCs, taken at surgery. The origin of the receptors is a male donor with early-stage non-small cell lung cancer.

The chain carries TRBV20-1 and TRBJ2-2; D is possibly TRBD2 (5 bases). Germline V gene sequence: CDR1 DFQATT, CDR2 SNEGSKA (reference sequence). V lost 5 bases and J 2 bases, leaving 9 bases between the germline ends. The CDR3 totals 13 residues. DNA for the CDR3: TGCAGTGCTCCGGGAACTAACACCGGGGAGCTGTTTTTT. Amino acid sequence: CSAPGTNTGELFF.

This clonotype was observed a handful of times. V and J are TRBV30 and TRBJ1-2; TRBD1 matches 7 bases. V lost 8 bases, J lost 1 base, and 4 bases stayed unmatched. CDR3 length equals 12 residues. CDR1 GTSNPN and CDR2 SVGIG come from the germline V gene (reference sequence). The CDR3 is CARDSRNYGYTF. In nucleotides, the CDR3 is TGTGCCCGGGACAGCCGTAACTATGGCTACACCTTC.

This chain uses TRBV24-1 with TRBJ2-3, with 10 bases matching TRBD1. CDR1 and CDR2 from the germline V gene are KGHDR and SFDVKD. The CDR3 is made up of 16 amino acids. Trimming cost V 4 bases and J 4 bases; bases outside gene matches: 7. CDR3 sequence (DNA): TGTGCCACCAGTGACCCGGGACAGGGGCAGGCAGATACGCAGTATTTT. It specifies CATSDPGQGQADTQYF.

This clonotype was counted ten times or more. This CDR3 reads CASSPERVGNEQFF. The CDR3 region has the DNA TGTGCCAGCAGCCCCGAGAGGGTTGGCAATGAGCAGTTCTTC. The chain links TRBV12-3 or TRBV12-4 to TRBJ2-1, with D maybe TRBD2 (5 bases). The V and J ends lost 6 bases and 6 bases respectively, with 15 bases between them. CDR3 length: 14 amino acids.

This clonotype was recorded a few times. The rearrangement joins TRBV10-2 to TRBJ1-2; D may be TRBD1 (5 bases). The length of the CDR3 is 15 residues. Germline CDR1 is WSHSY and CDR2 is SAAADI. V lost 5 bases to trimming and J lost 7 bases, with 20 bases between them. The CDR3 spells CASSSPGTARAGYTF. The CDR3 region has the DNA TGCGCCAGCAGTTCCCCCGGGACCGCCCGCGCTGGCTACACCTTC.

The table lists this clonotype with a few counts. This chain uses TRBV19 with TRBJ2-1; tentatively, D is TRBD1 or TRBD2 (5 bases each). The CDR3 is made up of 13 amino acids. Per germline, CDR1 LNHDA and CDR2 SQIVND (reference sequence). The V end lost 8 bases, the J end lost 5 bases, and 13 bases lay between the germline ends. This CDR3 reads CASGGGHDNEQFF. CDR3 coding DNA: TGTGCCAGTGGGGGTGGCCACGACAATGAGCAGTTCTTC.

Many counts were recorded for this clonotype. The chain is built from TRBV20-1 and TRBJ2-1; 13 bases map to TRBD2. Trimming at V came to 6 bases and at J to 8 bases, leaving 7 bases not matched to a gene. In germline, CDR1 is DFQATT, CDR2 SNEGSKA (reference sequence). This CDR3 region has 14 residues. In DNA form, the CDR3 reads TGCAGTGCCGTACTAGCGGGGGGGCGGTATGAGCAGTTCTTC. Amino acids: CSAVLAGGRYEQFF.

The gene calls are TRBV7-3 and TRBJ1-4; 8 bases fit TRBD1. V lost 2 bases, J lost 7 bases, and 3 bases stayed unmatched. Germline-derived CDR1 and CDR2 are SGHTA and FQGTGA. There are 14 residues in the CDR3. In nucleotides, the CDR3 is TGTGCCAGCAGCTTACGAGACAGGGGTGAAAAACTGTTTTTT. This translates into CASSLRDRGEKLFF.

This clonotype was seen ten or more times. The chain recombines TRBV6-2 or TRBV6-3 with TRBJ2-1; D may be TRBD1 or TRBD2 (5 bases each). The V end was cut by 5 bases, the J end by 6 bases, with 14 bases between. Germline V lookup: CDR1 MNHEY, CDR2 SVGEGT. CDR3 size: 14 residues. CDR3 residues: CASSQRGVLNEQFF. CDR3 bases: TGTGCCAGCAGTCAGAGAGGGGTCCTCAATGAGCAGTTCTTC.

This chain joins TRBV11-1 and TRBJ2-1, with D perhaps assigned TRBD1 or TRBD2 (6 bases each). The CDR3 loop spans 14 amino acids. Germline V lookup: CDR1 SGHAT, CDR2 FQDESV (reference sequence). With 4 bases removed from V and 5 bases from J, the gap between germline ends came to 12 bases. The CDR3 DNA follows: TGTGCCAGCAGCTGGAGGGGGAATCACAATGAGCAGTTCTTC. Its translation is CASSWRGNHNEQFF.

The genes are TRBV6-2 or TRBV6-3 and TRBJ2-7; D perhaps matches TRBD2 (6 bases). CDR3 length: 13 residues. Trimming removed 0 bases from V and 6 bases from J, with 9 bases in between. Looked up from germline, CDR1 is MNHEY and CDR2 is SVGEGT. The CDR3 DNA reads TGTGCCAGCAGTTACTCCGGGGGTTCCGAGCAGTACGTC. Translating gives CASSYSGGSEQYV.

This clonotype was seen a handful of times. The chain uses TRBV15 and TRBJ1-6; D uncertain. Trimming removed 0 bases from V and 7 bases from J, with 7 bases in between. From germline, CDR1 is LNHNV and CDR2 YYDKDF (reference sequence). This CDR3 has 14 residues. CDR3 in amino acids: CATSRDTRNSPLHF. The CDR3 bases are TGTGCCACCAGCAGAGATACAAGAAATTCACCCCTCCACTTT.

This clonotype has at least ten counts. The gene calls are TRBV10-2 and TRBJ1-1, with 7 bases identical to TRBD1. Germline assignment: CDR1 WSHSY and CDR2 SAAADI. The V segment lost 6 bases and the J segment 7 bases; nucleotides outside the gene matches: 11. The CDR3 has 14 residues. Here the CDR3 DNA reads TGCGCCAGCAGCTCACAGGGGCCGGGGAGTGAAGCTTTCTTT. It is translated as CASSSQGPGSEAFF.

The chain links TRBV9 to TRBJ2-3; D might be TRBD1 or TRBD2, each matching 5 bases. Germline CDR1 is SGDLS and CDR2 is YYNGEE. V was shortened by 0 bases and J by 6 bases, with 11 bases between the two germline ends. The CDR3 contains 14 residues. The CDR3 DNA is TGTGCCAGCAGCGTAGGAGGGGCCGGGGATACGCAGTATTTT. Its protein is CASSVGGAGDTQYF.

This clonotype was counted ten times or more. The chain has TRBV2 and TRBJ2-2; 10 nucleotides line up with TRBD2. Trimming took 4 bases from V and 1 from J; bases not matched to a gene: 0. CDR3 length: 15 amino acids. The germline gives CDR1 SNHLY, CDR2 FYNNEI. The CDR3 DNA follows: TGTGCCAGCAGTGGGACTAGCGGGAACACCGGGGAGCTGTTTTTT. Protein sequence: CASSGTSGNTGELFF.

This clonotype appeared a few times. The rearrangement links TRBV6-6 to TRBJ2-3; possible D gene TRBD2, 6 bases. The CDR3 extends over 14 amino acids. The V gene's germline CDR1 is MNHNY and CDR2 SVGAGI (reference sequence). The V end was cut by 7 bases, the J end by 5 bases, with 16 bases between. The CDR3 is CASTDAGYKDTQYF. CDR3 sequence (DNA): TGTGCCAGCACTGACGCGGGGTATAAAGATACGCAGTATTTT.

This clonotype appeared many times. V gene TRBV23-1 combines with J gene TRBJ2-1, with a weak D call TRBD1 (6 bases). TRBV23-1 is labeled an ORF, and its function is uncertain. The CDR3 sequence is 17 residues long. Trimming removed 0 bases at V and 6 bases at J, with 18 bases between. This CDR3 is CASSQSPIDRSCNEQFF. Written as DNA, the CDR3 is TGCGCCAGCAGTCAATCCCCCATTGACAGGAGTTGCAATGAGCAGTTCTTC.

This clonotype was observed at least ten times. J is TRBJ2-2 and V is TRBV7-2; 11 bases fit TRBD1. Germline V gene data show CDR1 as SGHTA and CDR2 as FQGNSA. This CDR3 region has 15 residues. Losses at the gene ends were 4 bases for V and 6 bases for J; bases not matched to a gene: 4. DNA for the CDR3: TGTGCCAGCAGCTCCACGGGACAGGGGGCCGGGGAGCTGTTTTTT. Translated, it gives CASSSTGQGAGELFF.

This clonotype came up many times. The chain combines TRBV18 with TRBJ2-7; 7 bases are a match to TRBD2. Trimming removed 2 bases from V and 5 bases from J; junction bases left unmatched: 3. Germline values: CDR1 KGHSH, CDR2 LQKENI. CDR3 size: 13 residues. The CDR3 DNA reads TGTGCCAGCTCACCAGCGGGAGACAACGAGCAGTACGTC. This sequence encodes CASSPAGDNEQYV.

The table lists this clonotype with many counts. The chain combines TRBV30 with TRBJ2-3, with 8 bases lining up with TRBD2. Germline values: CDR1 GTSNPN, CDR2 SVGIG (reference sequence). CDR3 length: 15 residues. V was pared by 2 bases and J by 1 base, with 5 bases of the junction left unmatched. The CDR3 DNA follows: TGTGCCTGGAGTAAGGCGGGGGGACGCACAGATACGCAGTATTTT. Translated, it gives CAWSKAGGRTDTQYF.

Worth noting for this clonotype: Since a much larger clone is just one base distant, this may be a read error. This chain connects TRBV6-2 or TRBV6-3 to TRBJ1-6, with D possibly matching TRBD1 (6 bases). CDR1 MNHEY and CDR2 SVGEGT come from the germline V gene. The germline V and J ends were trimmed by 8 bases and 14 bases, with 22 bases remaining between them. The CDR3 has 14 amino acids. The CDR3 nucleotides read TGTGCCAGCCTTTACAGGGAGGGGAGCTCATCCCTCCACTTT. Translating it yields CASLYREGSSSLHF.

Ten or more counts support this clonotype. This chain joins TRBV24-1 and TRBJ2-5, with D hard to call. From germline, CDR1 is KGHDR and CDR2 SFDVKD. The CDR3 is 15 amino acids. V shed 1 base and J shed 2 bases, with 10 bases lying between them. The CDR3 DNA reads as TGTGCCACCAGTGATTTTCGGGCAAATCAAGAGACCCAGTACTTC. This encodes CATSDFRANQETQYF.

This clonotype came up many times. In DNA, the CDR3 is TGCAGCGTTGACCAGGGACAGGGGGAGATTCGGAATGAGCAGTTCTTC. Residues: CSVDQGQGEIRNEQFF. The chain employs TRBV29-1 and TRBJ2-1; 11 positions match TRBD1. V lost 3 bases to trimming and J lost 7 bases; unmatched junction nucleotides: 11. From germline, CDR1 is SQVTM and CDR2 ANQGSEA. CDR3 length equals 16 residues.

The V gene is TRBV20-1, the J gene TRBJ2-2; D could derive from TRBD1 or TRBD2 (6 bases each). This CDR3 has 16 amino acids. Per germline, CDR1 DFQATT and CDR2 SNEGSKA (reference sequence). The germline V and J ends were trimmed by 0 bases and 7 bases, with 18 bases remaining between them. Here the CDR3 DNA reads TGCAGTGCTAGAGATCGGGGGCGCCGGGGTGACGGGGAGCTGTTTTTT. The encoded protein is CSARDRGRRGDGELFF.

The sample holds a few counts of this clonotype. V gene TRBV6-6 combines with J gene TRBJ1-5, with TRBD1 as a possible D gene (5 bases). This CDR3 is built from 13 residues. Germline V gene data show CDR1 as MNHNY and CDR2 as SVGAGI (reference sequence). V lost 7 bases and J 7 bases, leaving 14 bases between the germline ends. The CDR3 loop is CASTWQGGQPQHF. CDR3 in DNA: TGTGCCAGCACCTGGCAGGGAGGACAGCCCCAGCATTTT.

As to this clonotype: Sequence at one end of the junction differs from germline and may be a read error. The V gene is TRBV20-1, the J gene TRBJ2-5; TRBD2 matches at 11 bases. The CDR3 has 15 amino acids. CDR1 DFQATT and CDR2 SNEGSKA come from the germline V gene (reference sequence). The CDR3 coding sequence is TGCAGTGCTTCCGGGACTAGCGGATCACAAGAGACCCATTACTTC. It yields the protein CSASGTSGSQETHYF.

This clonotype was seen many times. The V and J genes are TRBV12-3 or TRBV12-4 and TRBJ2-1; maybe TRBD1 (5 bases). The CDR3 extends over 15 amino acids. V lost 10 bases, J lost 0 bases, and 16 bases lay in between. CDR3 DNA: TGTGCCACCGTGACAGCATTGAGCTCCTACAATGAGCAGTTCTTC. This encodes CATVTALSSYNEQFF.

In the case of this clonotype: This clone may be a read error of a much larger clone one base away. V and J are TRBV7-2 and TRBJ2-1; perhaps TRBD1 as D (6 bases). Germline CDR1 SGHTA, CDR2 FQGNSA. The CDR3 is made up of 14 amino acids. The V end lost 5 bases, the J end lost 9 bases, and 17 bases lay between the germline ends. The CDR3 coding sequence is TGTGCCAGCAGCCAGGGACACGGTATGCGTGAGCAGTTCTTC. It yields the protein CASSQGHGMREQFF.

This clonotype was detected ten times or more. The rearrangement joins TRBV5-4 to TRBJ2-3; 7 bases line up with TRBD2. CDR1 SGHNT and CDR2 YYREEE come from the germline V gene (reference sequence). The J segment lost 7 bases and the V segment lost 7 bases, leaving 12 bases of the junction unmatched. This CDR3 is built from 14 residues. DNA of the CDR3: TGTGCCAGCGGACTAGGGACGGGTAGGAATACGCAGTATTTT. Its translation is CASGLGTGRNTQYF.

This clonotype occurred many times. V gene TRBV29-1 combines with J gene TRBJ2-5; D is possibly TRBD2 (6 bases). The germline gives CDR1 SQVTM, CDR2 ANQGSEA. The CDR3 spans 13 residues. V was shortened by 8 bases and J by 4 bases, with 17 bases between the two germline ends. The CDR3 bases are TGCAGCTTTGGGGCTAGCGTCGGAGAGACCCAGTACTTC. Translated: CSFGASVGETQYF.